Following are 19 T cell receptor beta chains from one sample sequenced in a study of CD8 T cells in Susac syndrome. Random hexamers were used to reverse transcribe an amount of about 0.45 to 1 ug RNA. TCRdb called the immunoSEQ multiplex PCR reads again in MiXCR, with one record for every CDR3 protein. The table shows 100,000 to 150,000 distinct CDR3 sequences, with nearly 95% occurring only once. Sequenced material: CD4+ T cells from PBMCs. The receptors shown here come from a human donor in good health.

V and J are TRBV6-1 and TRBJ2-2, with D possibly being TRBD1 (5 bases). This CDR3 contains 15 residues. Per the germline V gene, CDR1 is MNHNS and CDR2 is SASEGT. The germline V and J ends were trimmed by 7 bases and 3 bases, with 15 bases remaining between them. CDR3 sequence reads: CASTYDRSYTGELFF. CDR3 DNA sequence: TGTGCCAGCACCTACGACAGATCTTACACCGGGGAGCTGTTTTTT.

The chain combines TRBV29-1 with TRBJ2-7; 10 bases map to TRBD1. The CDR3 runs to 12 residues. Germline V CDR1 and CDR2: SQVTM, ANQGSEA. J lost 6 bases, V lost 4 bases, and 3 bases had no gene match. The CDR3 spells CSVGTGGGEQYF. CDR3 bases: TGCAGCGTTGGGACAGGGGGTGGCGAGCAGTACTTC.

This chain links TRBV28 with TRBJ2-1; D is perhaps TRBD1 (5 bases). Per the germline V gene, CDR1 is MDHEN and CDR2 is SYDVKM. The CDR3 is made up of 15 amino acids. V was shortened by 6 bases and J by 3 bases, with 15 bases between the two germline ends. The CDR3 loop reads CASRTAGKLYNEQFF. The CDR3 DNA is TGTGCCAGCAGAACGGCAGGGAAGCTCTACAATGAGCAGTTCTTC. Combining the CDR3 with reference TRBV28 and TRBJ2-1 gives the whole variable domain DVKVTQSSRYLVKRTGEKVFLECVQDMDHENMFWYRQDPGLGLRLIYFSYDVKMKEKGDIPEGYSVSREKKERFSLILESASTNQTSMYLCASRTAGKLYNEQFFGPGTRLTVL.

The rearrangement uses TRBV19 and TRBJ2-5; D might be TRBD2 (5 bases). CDR1 is LNHDA and CDR2 is SQIVND in the germline V gene (reference sequence). There are 14 residues in the CDR3. V was clipped by 5 bases and J by 5 bases, with 15 bases between them. CDR3: CASSRRRGVETQYF. DNA of the CDR3: TGTGCCAGTAGTCGCCGCCGGGGTGTTGAGACCCAGTACTTC.

This chain connects TRBV7-9 to TRBJ2-5; no definite D call. Trimming removed 10 bases from V and 2 bases from J, with 11 bases in between. The germline V gene has CDR1 SEHNR and CDR2 FQNEAQ (reference sequence). This CDR3 spans 12 amino acids. CDR3 nucleotide sequence: TGTGCCACCCATGCAAGTCAAGAGACCCAGTACTTC. It encodes CATHASQETQYF.

The V and J genes are TRBV6-2 or TRBV6-3 and TRBJ2-1, with no clear D. CDR3 length: 13 residues. In germline, CDR1 is MNHEY, CDR2 SVGEGT. V gave up 7 bases and J gave up 8 bases, with 15 bases separating them. The CDR3 protein is CASTGRMRHEQFF. The CDR3, as DNA: TGTGCCAGCACCGGTAGGATGAGGCATGAGCAGTTCTTC.

The rearrangement joins TRBV5-1 to TRBJ2-7; TRBD1 matches 11 bases. CDR3 length: 16 amino acids. Germline trimming cut 0 bases from V and 1 base from J; bases unmatched to any gene: 3. CDR1 is SGHRS, CDR2 YFSETQ, per germline. The CDR3 here is CASSLGGQGVSYEQYF. In nucleotides, the CDR3 is TGCGCCAGCAGCTTGGGGGGACAGGGGGTTTCCTACGAGCAGTACTTC.

The V call is TRBV19, the J call TRBJ2-4, with 8 bases fitting TRBD2. Looked up from germline, CDR1 is LNHDA and CDR2 is SQIVND (reference sequence). The CDR3 length is 14 residues. V was clipped by 7 bases and J by 8 bases; unmatched bases: 10. CDR3 bases: TGTGCCAGTACCCTTAGCGGGAAGGGGGACATTCAGTACTTC. Translated, it gives CASTLSGKGDIQYF.

The chain couples TRBV29-1 to TRBJ2-3; no definite D call. This CDR3 has 14 amino acids. Trimming pared 4 bases from V and 1 base from J, leaving 12 bases between. Germline V gene sequence: CDR1 SQVTM, CDR2 ANQGSEA. DNA for the CDR3: TGCAGCGTTGGGGTCGGCGGCGGCACAGATACGCAGTATTTT. Translated: CSVGVGGGTDTQYF.

The chain is built from TRBV15 and TRBJ1-4, with D unresolved. Germline CDR1 reads LNHNV; CDR2 reads YYDKDF (reference sequence). The CDR3 runs 16 residues. The V gene lost 0 bases and the J gene lost 0 bases, with 8 bases spanning the gap. In nucleotides, the CDR3 is TGTGCCACCAGCAGAGATAATGCGGCAACTAATGAAAAACTGTTTTTT. It translates to CATSRDNAATNEKLFF.

This clonotype has more than one count but fewer than ten. The chain employs TRBV2 and TRBJ2-5, with unresolved D. The V gene lost 6 bases and the J gene lost 3 bases, with 5 bases spanning the gap. Germline V CDR1 and CDR2: SNHLY, FYNNEI. This CDR3 is 11 amino acids long. The CDR3 DNA sequence: TGTGCCAGCAGGGTAAAAGAGACCCAGTACTTC. It yields the protein CASRVKETQYF.

V and J are TRBV4-2 and TRBJ2-5; D gene uncertain. Germline V gene data show CDR1 as LGHNA and CDR2 as YNFKEQ. The CDR3 consists of 13 residues. Trimming pared 1 base from V and 4 bases from J, leaving 7 bases between. The CDR3 coding sequence is TGTGCCAGCAGCCAAGCCCTTGGAGAGACCCAGTACTTC. Translation gives CASSQALGETQYF.

The gene calls are TRBV7-2 and TRBJ2-1; TRBD2 matches 7 bases. The CDR3 runs to 14 residues. V was pared by 5 bases and J by 3 bases, with 4 bases of the junction left unmatched. CDR1 is SGHTA and CDR2 is FQGNSA in the germline V gene. Written as DNA, the CDR3 is TGTGCCAGCAGCAGCGGGGATGGCTACAATGAGCAGTTCTTC. Amino acid sequence: CASSSGDGYNEQFF. Full variable domain (remainder filled in from reference TRBV7-2 and TRBJ2-1): GAGVSQSPSNKVTEKGKDVELRCDPISGHTALYWYRQSLGQGLEFLIYFQGNSAPDKSGLPSDRFSAERTGGSVSTLTIQRTQQEDSAVYLCASSSGDGYNEQFFGPGTRLTVL.

The chain recombines TRBV15 with TRBJ1-1; D is perhaps TRBD1 (5 bases). In germline, CDR1 is LNHNV, CDR2 YYDKDF (reference sequence). Trimming pared 8 bases from V and 1 base from J, leaving 11 bases between. CDR3 size: 13 residues. CDR3: CATGGSSNTEAFF. The CDR3 bases are TGTGCCACCGGGGGTTCGTCGAACACTGAAGCTTTCTTT.

The chain has TRBV6-5 and TRBJ1-5, with unresolved D. CDR1 is MNHEY and CDR2 is SVGAGI in the germline V gene. Between the trimmed V and J ends, which lost 6 bases and 2 bases, there was a span of 8 bases. The CDR3 is 13 amino acids. Here the CDR3 reads CASRQEGNQPQHF. In nucleotides, the CDR3 is TGTGCCAGCAGACAAGAAGGCAATCAGCCCCAGCATTTT.

V usage is TRBV5-1 and J usage is TRBJ2-3, with 9 bases lining up with TRBD2. V trimming: 4 bases; J trimming: 0 bases; junction bases outside the gene matches: 6. The CDR3 spans 16 residues. Germline V gives CDR1 SGHRS, CDR2 YFSETQ. Written as DNA, the CDR3 is TGCGCCAGCAGCATTATAGCGGGGGTTAGCACAGATACGCAGTATTTT. Protein product: CASSIIAGVSTDTQYF.

This clonotype showed up just a few times. J is TRBJ2-4 and V is TRBV2, with D tentatively TRBD2 (8 bases). The CDR3 is 16 amino acids. Trimming pared 5 bases from V and 1 base from J, leaving 15 bases between. Germline V CDR1 and CDR2: SNHLY, FYNNEI. The CDR3 coding sequence is TGTGCCAGCAGTCAAGGGGGCGGGAGGGCCAAAAACATTCAGTACTTC. Translation: CASSQGGGRAKNIQYF.

The CDR3 sequence: CASSSRGGGGMYEQYF. The CDR3 DNA follows: TGTGCCAGCAGCTCCCGCGGAGGGGGAGGGATGTACGAGCAGTACTTC. The chain carries TRBV7-2 and TRBJ2-7, with D possibly TRBD2 on 7 matching bases. CDR3 length: 16 amino acids. Germline V gives CDR1 SGHTA, CDR2 FQGNSA. V dropped 4 bases and J dropped 4 bases, with 20 bases sitting between them.

The chain couples TRBV21-1 to TRBJ2-5; the tabulated D call, TRBD1, remains unverified against the DNA. TRBV21-1 is labeled a pseudogene. The CDR3 length is 15 residues. The CDR3 sequence is CASSSRGRGGETQYF. CDR3 nucleotide sequence: TGTGCCAGCAGCTCCCGGGGAAGGGGCGGTGAGACCCAGTACTTC.